These T cell receptor beta chains were read from a single sample in a study of blood T cell repertoires in COVID-19. Assay used: immunoSEQ multiplex PCR; TCRdb lists only in-frame clones, some missing. The sample lists 350,000 or so clones, around 83% seen once, with just under 3% in the top ten. Sequencing input: peripheral blood. The receptors shown here come from a man aged 25-45 years with active or convalescent COVID-19. Both conserved end residues are part of each CDR3. D genes are given only for firm matches. A row's size may be missing; if present it is once, few, many or a size class.

d_gene | j_gene | abundance | len | v_gene | CDR3aa | CDR3nt
TRBD2 | TRBJ2-5 | once | 16 | TRBV7-9 | CASSRNRASGQETQYF | TGTGCCAGCAGCCGAAATCGGGCTAGCGGCCAAGAGACCCAGTACTTC
- | TRBJ2-7 | - | 14 | TRBV10-1 | CAGGYDSNSYEQYF | TGCGCCGGCGGATACGACAGTAACTCCTACGAGCAGTACTTC
- | TRBJ1-1 | few | 14 | TRBV11-2 | CASSSPPEDTEAFF | TGTGCCAGCAGCTCACCCCCGGAGGACACTGAAGCTTTCTTT
TRBD1 | TRBJ2-4 | - | 16 | TRBV18 | CASSPGQGRAKNIQYF | TGTGCCAGCTCACCGGGACAGGGACGAGCCAAAAACATTCAGTACTTC
TRBD1 | TRBJ1-1 | - | 14 | TRBV2 | CASSFDRGDTEAFF | TGTGCCAGCAGTTTCGACAGGGGGGACACTGAAGCTTTCTTT
- | TRBJ1-1 | - | 13 | TRBV19 | CASSIGQRKGAFF | TGTGCCAGTAGTATTGGACAACGCAAGGGAGCTTTCTTT
TRBD2 | TRBJ2-2 | - | 18 | TRBV10-1 | CASSDRLAGDANTGELFF | TGCGCCAGCAGTGATCGCCTAGCGGGGGACGCGAACACCGGGGAGCTGTTTTTT
TRBD1 | TRBJ2-1 | - | 13 | TRBV4-3 | CASSLDRENEQFF | TGCGCCAGCAGCCTAGACAGGGAAAATGAGCAGTTCTTC
- | TRBJ1-6 | - | 17 | TRBV4-1 | CASSRTGGTVGNSPLHF | TGCGCCAGCAGCCGCACTGGCGGAACCGTTGGGAATTCACCCCTCCACTTT
- | TRBJ1-1 | - | 18 | TRBV7-3 | CASSLTSEQVGPNTEAFF | TGTGCCAGCAGCTTAACGAGTGAACAGGTGGGCCCGAACACTGAAGCTTTCTTT
- | TRBJ1-1 | few | 14 | TRBV6-6 | CASSYPGANTEAFF | TGTGCCAGCAGTTACCCAGGGGCGAACACTGAAGCTTTCTTT
TRBD1 | TRBJ1-6 | - | 14 | TRBV4-1 | CASSHTGGPSPLHF | TGCGCCAGCAGCCACACAGGGGGACCTTCACCCCTCCACTTT
TRBD1 | TRBJ2-5 | few | 13 | TRBV29-1 | CSVPGTGGVTQYF | TGCAGCGTTCCCGGGACAGGGGGTGTGACCCAGTACTTC
- | TRBJ1-1 | - | 14 | TRBV9 | CASSSRALNTEAFF | TGTGCCAGCAGCTCGCGTGCTTTGAACACTGAAGCTTTCTTT
- | TRBJ1-1 | - | 14 | TRBV29-1 | CSVLPGLGSTEAFF | TGCAGCGTTCTACCAGGGCTGGGTTCCACTGAAGCTTTCTTT
- | TRBJ1-4 | few | 14 | TRBV19 | CASSMPGNNEKLFF | TGTGCCAGTAGTATGCCAGGGAATAATGAAAAACTGTTTTTT
- | TRBJ2-7 | - | 13 | TRBV23-1 | CASSRIAEDEQYF | TGCGCCAGCAGTCGTATAGCAGAGGACGAGCAGTACTTC
- | TRBJ2-2 | - | 14 | TRBV7-3 | CASSPYSVTGELFF | TGTGCCAGCAGCCCGTACTCGGTTACCGGGGAGCTGTTTTTT
TRBD1 | TRBJ1-5 | - | 15 | TRBV5-8 | CASGPLGGPNQPQHF | TGTGCCAGCGGACCCTTAGGGGGCCCAAATCAGCCCCAGCATTTT
- | TRBJ1-1 | - | 15 | TRBV7-7 | CASSSGAGAGTEAFF | TGTGCCAGCAGCTCGGGGGCGGGGGCAGGAACTGAAGCTTTCTTT
- | TRBJ1-4 | few | 14 | TRBV3-1/TRBV3-2 | CASSQRTANEKLFF | TGTGCCAGCAGCCAAAGGACAGCTAATGAAAAACTGTTTTTT
TRBD1 | TRBJ2-4 | - | 15 | TRBV19 | CASSPRDRVGNIQYF | TGTGCCAGTAGTCCGCGGGACAGGGTAGGAAACATTCAGTACTTC
- | TRBJ2-7 | - | 14 | TRBV5-1 | CASSPSAGSYEQYF | TGCGCCAGCAGCCCCTCGGCGGGCTCCTACGAGCAGTACTTC
TRBD2 | TRBJ2-3 | - | 18 | TRBV19 | CASSHLSGRAGGTDTQYF | TGTGCCAGTAGTCATCTGAGCGGGAGGGCCGGAGGGACAGATACGCAGTATTTT
- | TRBJ2-7 | - | 18 | TRBV11-2 | CASSSPPRRTATLYEQYF | TGTGCCAGCAGCTCTCCCCCTAGACGGACAGCCACCCTCTACGAGCAGTACTTC
TRBD2 | TRBJ2-7 | - | 16 | TRBV7-2 | CASSLGPLAGGYEQYF | TGTGCCAGCAGCTTAGGTCCACTAGCGGGGGGGTACGAGCAGTACTTC
- | TRBJ1-5 | - | 15 | TRBV7-2 | CASSLAGGKGQPQHF | TGTGCCAGCAGCTTAGCAGGGGGAAAAGGTCAGCCCCAGCATTTT
TRBD1 | TRBJ1-5 | - | 16 | TRBV18 | CASSPRTGSPNQPQHF | TGTGCCAGCTCACCCCGGACAGGTTCCCCAAATCAGCCCCAGCATTTT
TRBD2 | TRBJ2-1 | - | 15 | TRBV9 | CASSGGTSGYNEQFF | TGTGCCAGCAGCGGCGGGACTAGCGGTTACAATGAGCAGTTCTTC
TRBD1 | TRBJ1-2 | - | 12 | TRBV6-5 | CASATGNYGYTF | TGTGCCAGCGCGACAGGGAACTATGGCTACACCTTC
TRBD1 | TRBJ1-6 | once | 19 | TRBV30 | CAWSLPGFQQGVYNSPLHF | TGTGCCTGGAGCTTGCCGGGGTTCCAACAGGGGGTTTATAATTCACCCCTCCACTTT
TRBD1 | TRBJ2-2 | few | 13 | TRBV25-1 | CAGGQPNTGELFF | TGTGCCGGGGGACAGCCGAACACCGGGGAGCTGTTTTTT
- | TRBJ1-1 | - | 13 | TRBV18 | CASSSSQGTEAFF | TGTGCCAGCTCAAGTTCACAGGGAACTGAAGCTTTCTTT
- | TRBJ2-2 | - | 14 | TRBV10-3 | CAISGTTNTGELFF | TGTGCCATCAGTGGGACAACGAACACCGGGGAGCTGTTTTTT
- | TRBJ2-3 | many | 14 | TRBV10-3 | CAISESEFTDTQYF | TGTGCCATCAGTGAGTCAGAGTTTACGGATACGCAGTATTTT
- | TRBJ2-2 | - | 13 | TRBV20-1 | CSASDDTTGELFF | TGCAGTGCTAGTGACGACACCACCGGGGAGCTGTTTTTT
- | TRBJ1-1 | - | 15 | TRBV10-3 | CAISESRIENTEAFF | TGTGCCATCAGTGAGTCGAGGATCGAGAACACTGAAGCTTTCTTT
- | TRBJ2-5 | - | 13 | TRBV12-3/TRBV12-4 | CASSLGVRETQYF | TGTGCCAGCAGTTTGGGAGTTAGGGAGACCCAGTACTTC
- | TRBJ1-3 | - | 19 | TRBV21-1 | CASSSGTGTGVVSGNTIYF | TGTGCCAGCAGCTCGGGGACCGGGACAGGGGTCGTCTCTGGAAACACCATATATTTT
- | TRBJ1-5 | - | 16 | TRBV19 | CASSSALVRGNQPQHF | TGTGCCAGTAGTTCCGCGTTAGTGCGAGGCAATCAGCCCCAGCATTTT
TRBD1 | TRBJ1-4 | - | 15 | TRBV5-1 | CASSSAGTGREKLFF | TGCGCCAGCAGCTCCGCCGGGACAGGGAGGGAAAAACTGTTTTTT
TRBD2 | TRBJ2-5 | - | 15 | TRBV4-3 | CASSQDQSRGGPQYF | TGCGCCAGCAGCCAAGATCAGAGCCGGGGAGGGCCCCAGTACTTC
TRBD2 | TRBJ2-1 | - | 14 | TRBV28 | CASSFFAGENEQFF | TGTGCCAGCAGTTTCTTTGCGGGAGAAAATGAGCAGTTCTTC
TRBD1 | TRBJ2-7 | - | 14 | TRBV9 | CASSAGQGRYEQYF | TGTGCCAGCAGCGCCGGACAGGGTCGCTACGAGCAGTACTTC
TRBD2 | TRBJ2-1 | - | 14 | TRBV19 | CASARIAGDNEQFF | TGTGCCAGTGCCAGGATAGCGGGGGACAATGAGCAGTTCTTC
- | TRBJ2-7 | once | 15 | TRBV10-3 | CAIKAGGASSYEQYF | TGTGCCATCAAGGCAGGTGGCGCCTCCTCCTACGAGCAGTACTTC
- | TRBJ1-4 | - | 18 | TRBV7-6 | CASSLERSSVTRGEKLFF | TGTGCCAGCAGCTTAGAGCGTAGTTCGGTAACCCGGGGGGAAAAACTGTTTTTT
- | TRBJ1-2 | - | 16 | TRBV18 | CASSPSSGAFNYGYTF | TGTGCCAGCTCACCATCATCAGGGGCTTTTAACTATGGCTACACCTTC
TRBD2 | TRBJ2-3 | - | 16 | TRBV28 | CASSLRLAGSTDTQYF | TGTGCCAGCAGTTTAAGGCTAGCGGGTAGCACAGATACGCAGTATTTT
TRBD2 | TRBJ2-3 | - | 18 | TRBV5-1 | CASSLLGGLAGRTDTQYF | TGCGCCAGCAGCCTCCTTGGGGGACTAGCGGGTCGCACAGATACGCAGTATTTT
- | TRBJ2-1 | - | 15 | TRBV29-1 | CSAYPARLVHNEQFF | TGCAGCGCCTACCCCGCACGTTTAGTTCACAATGAGCAGTTCTTC